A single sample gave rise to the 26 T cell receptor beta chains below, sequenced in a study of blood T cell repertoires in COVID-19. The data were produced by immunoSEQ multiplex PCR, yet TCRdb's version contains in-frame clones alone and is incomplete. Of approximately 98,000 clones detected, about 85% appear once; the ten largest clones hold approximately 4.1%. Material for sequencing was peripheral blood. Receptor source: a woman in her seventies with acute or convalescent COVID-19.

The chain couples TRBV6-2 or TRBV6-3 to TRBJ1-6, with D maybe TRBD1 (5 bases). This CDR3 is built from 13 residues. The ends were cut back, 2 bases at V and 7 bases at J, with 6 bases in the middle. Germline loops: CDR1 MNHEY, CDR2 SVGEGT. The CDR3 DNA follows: TGTGCCAGCAGTTACCCAGGGAATTCACCCCTCCACTTT. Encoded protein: CASSYPGNSPLHF.

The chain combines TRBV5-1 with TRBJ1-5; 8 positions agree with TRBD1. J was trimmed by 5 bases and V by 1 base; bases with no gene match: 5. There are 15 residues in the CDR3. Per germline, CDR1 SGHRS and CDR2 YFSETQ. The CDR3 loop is CASSLSGGSDQPQHF. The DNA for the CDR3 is TGCGCCAGCAGCTTGTCAGGGGGCTCGGATCAGCCCCAGCATTTT.

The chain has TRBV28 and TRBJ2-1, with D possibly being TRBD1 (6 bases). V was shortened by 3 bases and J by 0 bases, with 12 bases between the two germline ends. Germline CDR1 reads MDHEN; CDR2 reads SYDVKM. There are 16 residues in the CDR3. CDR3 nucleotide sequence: TGTGCCAGCAGTTTCTCAGGACAGAACTCCTACAATGAGCAGTTCTTC. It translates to CASSFSGQNSYNEQFF.

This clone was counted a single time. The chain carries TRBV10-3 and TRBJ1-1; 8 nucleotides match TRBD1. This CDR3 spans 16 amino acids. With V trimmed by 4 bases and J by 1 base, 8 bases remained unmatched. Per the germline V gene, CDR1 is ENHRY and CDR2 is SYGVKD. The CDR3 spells CAISARQGAGNTEAFF. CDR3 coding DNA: TGTGCCATCAGTGCCCGTCAGGGGGCAGGGAACACTGAAGCTTTCTTT.

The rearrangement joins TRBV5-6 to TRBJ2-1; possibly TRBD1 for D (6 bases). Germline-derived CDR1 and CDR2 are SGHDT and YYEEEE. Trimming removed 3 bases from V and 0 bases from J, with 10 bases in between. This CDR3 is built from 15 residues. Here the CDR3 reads CASSSGAFSYNEQFF. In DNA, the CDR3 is TGTGCCAGCAGCTCAGGGGCGTTCTCCTACAATGAGCAGTTCTTC.

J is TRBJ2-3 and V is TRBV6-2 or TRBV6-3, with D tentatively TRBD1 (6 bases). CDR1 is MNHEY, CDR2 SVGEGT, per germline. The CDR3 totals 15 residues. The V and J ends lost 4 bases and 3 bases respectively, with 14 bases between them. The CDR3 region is CASSFQGPGTDTQYF. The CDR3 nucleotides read TGTGCCAGCAGTTTTCAGGGGCCGGGGACAGATACGCAGTATTTT.

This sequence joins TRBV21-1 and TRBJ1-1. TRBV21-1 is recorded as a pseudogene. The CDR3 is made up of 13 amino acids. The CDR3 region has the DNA TGTGCCACAGATCGGGACTGGGGCACTGAAGCTTTCTTT. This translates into CATDRDWGTEAFF.

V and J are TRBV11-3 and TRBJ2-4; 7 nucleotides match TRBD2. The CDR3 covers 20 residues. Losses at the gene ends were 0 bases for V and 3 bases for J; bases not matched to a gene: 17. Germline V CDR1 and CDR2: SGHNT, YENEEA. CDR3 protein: CASSLEVGGPARGVKNIQYF. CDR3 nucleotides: TGTGCCAGCAGCTTAGAAGTGGGAGGCCCGGCTCGGGGGGTCAAAAACATTCAGTACTTC.

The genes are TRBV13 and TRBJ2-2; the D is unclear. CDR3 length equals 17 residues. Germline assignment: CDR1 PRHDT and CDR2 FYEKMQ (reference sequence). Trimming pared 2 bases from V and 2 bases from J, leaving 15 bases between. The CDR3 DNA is TGTGCCAGCAGCTTACAAAGCGCGCCAAGCAACACCGGGGAGCTGTTTTTT. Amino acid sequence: CASSLQSAPSNTGELFF.

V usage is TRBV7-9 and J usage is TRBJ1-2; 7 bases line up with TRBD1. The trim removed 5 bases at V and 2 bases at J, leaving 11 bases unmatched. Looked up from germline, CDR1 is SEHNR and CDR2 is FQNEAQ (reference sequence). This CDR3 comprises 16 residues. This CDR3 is CASSTRTGPLNYGYTF. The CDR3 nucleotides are TGTGCCAGCAGCACTCGGACAGGACCATTAAACTATGGCTACACCTTC.

The CDR3 nucleotides are TGCGCCAGCAGCCGGACTATCCAGGAGGACAATGAGCAGTTCTTC. As protein: CASSRTIQEDNEQFF. The chain joins TRBV5-1 to TRBJ2-1, with D maybe TRBD2 (6 bases). The ends were cut back, 4 bases at V and 5 bases at J, with 16 bases in the middle. Germline loops: CDR1 SGHRS, CDR2 YFSETQ. CDR3 size: 15 residues.

The CDR3 sequence: CASSDHWTEAFF. The CDR3 DNA sequence: TGTGCCAGCAGTGACCACTGGACTGAAGCTTTCTTT. This chain uses TRBV6-1 with TRBJ1-1; no clear D gene. The CDR3 is 12 amino acids. Germline values: CDR1 MNHNS, CDR2 SASEGT. V lost 3 bases and J 5 bases, leaving 7 bases between the germline ends.

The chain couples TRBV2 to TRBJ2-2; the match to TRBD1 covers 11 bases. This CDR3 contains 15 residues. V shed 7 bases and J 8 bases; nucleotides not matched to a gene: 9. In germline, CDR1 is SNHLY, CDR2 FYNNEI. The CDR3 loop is CASTSGTGGTGELFF. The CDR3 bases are TGTGCCAGCACCTCGGGGACAGGGGGGACTGGGGAGCTGTTTTTT.

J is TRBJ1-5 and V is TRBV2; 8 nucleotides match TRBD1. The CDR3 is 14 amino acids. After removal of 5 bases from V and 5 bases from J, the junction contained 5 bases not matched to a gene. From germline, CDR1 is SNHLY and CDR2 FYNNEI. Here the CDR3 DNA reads TGTGCCAGCAGTTCAGACAGGGGACATCAGCCCCAGCATTTT. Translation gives CASSSDRGHQPQHF.

In DNA, the CDR3 is TGTGCCAGCAGATCCCCAGGGGGCGGCACTGAAGCTTTCTTT. Amino acid sequence: CASRSPGGGTEAFF. V and J are TRBV6-5 and TRBJ1-1, with 8 nucleotides matching TRBD1. V lost 6 bases and J lost 4; bases outside the gene matches: 7. The CDR3 is made up of 14 amino acids. Germline CDR1 MNHEY, CDR2 SVGAGI.

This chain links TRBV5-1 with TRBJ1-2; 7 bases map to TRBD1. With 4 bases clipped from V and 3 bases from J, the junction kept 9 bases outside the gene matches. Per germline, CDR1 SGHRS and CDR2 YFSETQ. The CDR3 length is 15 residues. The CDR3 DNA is TGCGCCAGCAGCAAAATATCAGGGGGGTACTATGGCTACACCTTC. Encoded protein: CASSKISGGYYGYTF.

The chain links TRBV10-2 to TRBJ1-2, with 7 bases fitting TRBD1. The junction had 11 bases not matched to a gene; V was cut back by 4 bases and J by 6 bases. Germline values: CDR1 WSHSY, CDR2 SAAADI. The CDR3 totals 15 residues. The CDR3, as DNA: TGCGCCAGCAGTGGGGATGGGGCACAGGGGAATGGCTACACCTTC. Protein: CASSGDGAQGNGYTF.

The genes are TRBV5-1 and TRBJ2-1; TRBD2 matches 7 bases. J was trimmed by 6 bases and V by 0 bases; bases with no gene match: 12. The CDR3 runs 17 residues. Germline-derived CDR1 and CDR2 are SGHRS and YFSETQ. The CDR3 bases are TGCGCCAGCAGCTTGGCCGTCGGAGGGAGGGCGGGCAATGAGCAGTTCTTC. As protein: CASSLAVGGRAGNEQFF.

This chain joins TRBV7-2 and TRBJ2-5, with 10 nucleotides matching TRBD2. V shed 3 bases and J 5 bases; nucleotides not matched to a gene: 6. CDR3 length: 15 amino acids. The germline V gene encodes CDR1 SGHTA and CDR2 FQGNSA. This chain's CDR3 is CASSFYLLAGETQYF. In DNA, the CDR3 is TGTGCCAGCAGCTTCTACTTACTAGCGGGGGAGACCCAGTACTTC.

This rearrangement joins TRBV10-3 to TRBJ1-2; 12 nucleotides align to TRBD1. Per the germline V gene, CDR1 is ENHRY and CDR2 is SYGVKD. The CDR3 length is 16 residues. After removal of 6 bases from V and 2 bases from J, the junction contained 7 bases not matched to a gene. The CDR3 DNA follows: TGTGCCATCAGAGACACAGGGACAGGGGGCAACTATGGCTACACCTTC. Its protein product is CAIRDTGTGGNYGYTF.

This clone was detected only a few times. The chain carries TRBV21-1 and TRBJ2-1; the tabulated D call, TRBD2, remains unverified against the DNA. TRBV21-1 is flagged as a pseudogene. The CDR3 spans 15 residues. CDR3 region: CASSKNSSSAREQFF. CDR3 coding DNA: TGTGCCAGCAGCAAAAATTCTAGTTCTGCGCGGGAGCAGTTCTTC.

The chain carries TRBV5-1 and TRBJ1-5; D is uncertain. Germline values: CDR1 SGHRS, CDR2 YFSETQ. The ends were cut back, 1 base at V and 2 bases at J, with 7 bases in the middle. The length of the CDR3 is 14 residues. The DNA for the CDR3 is TGCGCCAGCAGCTTGAGAGGAGGCAATCAGCCCCAGCATTTT. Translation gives CASSLRGGNQPQHF.

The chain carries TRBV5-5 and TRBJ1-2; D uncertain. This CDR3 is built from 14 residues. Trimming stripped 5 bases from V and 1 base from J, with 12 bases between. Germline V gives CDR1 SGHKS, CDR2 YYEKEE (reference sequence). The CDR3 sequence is CASRLSEDNYGYTF. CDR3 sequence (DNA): TGTGCCAGCAGACTGTCCGAGGATAACTATGGCTACACCTTC.

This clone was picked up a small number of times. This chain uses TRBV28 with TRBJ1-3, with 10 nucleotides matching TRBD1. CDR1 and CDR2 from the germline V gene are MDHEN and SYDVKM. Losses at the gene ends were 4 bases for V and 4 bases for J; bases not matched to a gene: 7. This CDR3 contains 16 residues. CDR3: CASSSPTGGSGNTIYF. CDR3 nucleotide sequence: TGTGCCAGCAGTTCACCGACAGGGGGCTCCGGAAACACCATATATTTT.

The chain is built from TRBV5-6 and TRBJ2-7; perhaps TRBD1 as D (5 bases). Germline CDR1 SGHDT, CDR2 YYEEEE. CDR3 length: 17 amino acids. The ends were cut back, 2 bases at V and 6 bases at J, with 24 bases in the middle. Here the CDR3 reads CASSFGSVGLVGSEQYF. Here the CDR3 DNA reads TGTGCCAGCAGCTTTGGGTCGGTGGGGCTAGTCGGATCCGAGCAGTACTTC.

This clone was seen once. The chain's CDR3 is CASSALQGGEQYV. The CDR3 DNA reads TGTGCCAGCAGTGCTCTCCAGGGGGGTGAGCAGTACGTC. V gene TRBV2 combines with J gene TRBJ2-7; D perhaps matches TRBD1 (7 bases). Germline V gene data show CDR1 as SNHLY and CDR2 as FYNNEI. Deletions cut 4 bases from V and 7 bases from J, with 14 bases between. The length of the CDR3 is 13 residues.